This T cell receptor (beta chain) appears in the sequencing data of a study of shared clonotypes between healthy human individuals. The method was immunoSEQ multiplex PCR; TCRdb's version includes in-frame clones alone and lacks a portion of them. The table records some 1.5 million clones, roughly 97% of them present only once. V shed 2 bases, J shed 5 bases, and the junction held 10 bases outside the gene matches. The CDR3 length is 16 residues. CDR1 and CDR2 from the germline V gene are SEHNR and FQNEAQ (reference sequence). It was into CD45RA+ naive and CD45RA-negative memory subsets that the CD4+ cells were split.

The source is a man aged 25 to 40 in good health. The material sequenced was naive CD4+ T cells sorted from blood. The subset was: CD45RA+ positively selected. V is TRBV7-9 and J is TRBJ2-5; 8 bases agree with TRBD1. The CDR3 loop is CASSLPGRGRGETQYF. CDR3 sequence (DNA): TGTGCCAGCAGCTTACCGGGCAGGGGGCGCGGGGAGACCCAGTACTTC. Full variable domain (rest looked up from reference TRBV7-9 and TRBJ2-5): DTGVSQNPRHKITKRGQNVTFRCDPISEHNRLYWYRQTLGQGPEFLTYFQNEAQLEKSRLLSDRFSAERPKGSFSTLEIQRTEQGDSAMYLCASSLPGRGRGETQYFGPGTRLLVL.